The rows below give T cell receptor beta chains drawn from one sample of a study of blood T cell repertoires in COVID-19. Assay used: immunoSEQ multiplex PCR; TCRdb lists only in-frame clones, some missing. The table has 140,000 or so clones, about 79% seen once. Material: peripheral blood. These receptors were collected from a man between 60 and 75 years old with active or convalescent COVID-19. Both conserved end residues are part of each CDR3. A D gene is named only where the DNA matches it firmly. Size is stated for part of the rows, as once, few or many counts, or as a class when the clone is expanded.

clone_size	d_call	j_call	v_call	cdr3_nt	cdr3_aa
-	-	TRBJ2-7	TRBV7-2	TGTGCCAGCAGGGAGGGACGGGCGGAGCAGTACTTC	CASREGRAEQYF
-	-	TRBJ2-1	TRBV5-6	TGTGCCAGCAGCTTCGGGTCGGCCTCATCCGGGGGTGAGCAGTTCTTC	CASSFGSASSGGEQFF
-	-	TRBJ1-3	TRBV7-9	TGTGCCAGCAGCCTTGGACAGTTAAACACCATATATTTT	CASSLGQLNTIYF
-	-	TRBJ1-1	TRBV3-1/TRBV3-2	TGTGCCAGCGGTTCAGCGACTGAAGCTTTCTTT	CASGSATEAFF
once	-	TRBJ1-1	TRBV21-1	TGTGCCAGCAGCAAGGCGGACAGAGAAGCTTTCTTT	CASSKADREAFF
-	-	TRBJ2-5	TRBV11-2	TGTGCCAGCAGCTTAGGTAGCGGAAACCAAGAGACCCAGTACTTC	CASSLGSGNQETQYF
-	TRBD1	TRBJ2-2	TRBV12-5	TGTGCTAGTGGTTTCGGACAGGGAATCACCGGGGAGCTGTTTTTT	CASGFGQGITGELFF
once	-	TRBJ1-1	TRBV5-1	TGCGCCAGCAGCGGACTAGGTTGGGACACTGAAGCTTTCTTT	CASSGLGWDTEAFF
-	TRBD1	TRBJ2-3	TRBV19	TGTGCCAGTAGTCGACAGGGCCCAGATACGCAGTATTTT	CASSRQGPDTQYF
-	-	TRBJ2-7	TRBV6-5	TGTGCCAGCACCTCCGGACAGATCTACGAGCAGTACTTC	CASTSGQIYEQYF
few	TRBD1	TRBJ1-3	TRBV6-2/TRBV6-3	TGTGCCAGCAGTTATCGGACAGGGGATATGTTGCGGCTCTCTGGAAACACCATATATTTT	CASSYRTGDMLRLSGNTIYF
once	-	TRBJ2-2	TRBV18	TGTGCCAGCTCATACGACAGGACGCAGACCGGGGAGCTGTTTTTT	CASSYDRTQTGELFF
-	-	TRBJ1-1	TRBV18	TGTGCCAGCTGCCTTTCGCAGTCGAACACTGAAGCTTTCTTT	CASCLSQSNTEAFF
-	-	TRBJ2-1	TRBV7-2	TGTGCCAGCAGCCCTTGGGAGAGCCAGGGAGGCAATGAGCAGTTCTTC	CASSPWESQGGNEQFF
once	TRBD1	TRBJ2-4	TRBV28	TGTGCCAGCAGTTTATCATCCCGACAGGGCCGGCTCCAGTACTTC	CASSLSSRQGRLQYF
-	TRBD2	TRBJ2-3	TRBV7-9	TGTGCCAGCAGCTCGGGACTAGCGGGAGATCCGTATTTT	CASSSGLAGDPYF
-	TRBD1	TRBJ1-2	TRBV10-2	TGCGCCAGCAGTTCGGACAGGGCCTATGGCTACACCTTC	CASSSDRAYGYTF
-	-	TRBJ1-1	TRBV19	TGTGCCAGTAGTGCTCAGCCTAGGGGGAACACTGAAGCTTTCTTT	CASSAQPRGNTEAFF
-	-	TRBJ2-5	TRBV24-1	TGTGCCACCGCGGTTGGGGAGACCCAGTACTTC	CATAVGETQYF
-	-	TRBJ1-2	TRBV3-1/TRBV3-2	TGTGCCAGCAGCCAAGAATACCGGGACTCGGGTACTATGGGCTACACCTTC	CASSQEYRDSGTMGYTF
-	TRBD1	TRBJ1-5	TRBV18	TGTGCCAGCTCACTTGACCGGGACAGCTTCAATCAGCCCCAGCATTTT	CASSLDRDSFNQPQHF
-	TRBD1	TRBJ1-1	TRBV10-2	TGCGCCAGCAGGCACGGACAGGGGAGCACTGAAGCTTTCTTT	CASRHGQGSTEAFF
-	-	TRBJ1-2	TRBV27	TGTGCCAGCGGCCTCGCGGGCTCTAACTATGGCTACACCTTC	CASGLAGSNYGYTF
-	TRBD1	TRBJ2-1	TRBV9	TGTGCCAGCAGCGTCTACCAGGGGGCAGGCAATGAGCAGTTCTTC	CASSVYQGAGNEQFF
-	-	TRBJ1-5	TRBV7-9	TGTGCCAGCAGCTTAGGTCGTCAGGGAAATCAGCCCCAGCATTTT	CASSLGRQGNQPQHF
-	TRBD1	TRBJ2-6	TRBV7-9	TGTGCCAGCAGCCCCAGACAGGGTACCGTTGGGGCCAACGTCCTGACTTTC	CASSPRQGTVGANVLTF
-	TRBD2	TRBJ2-3	TRBV4-1	TGCGCCAGCAGCCAAGAAGGGACTACTAGCACAGATACGCAGTATTTT	CASSQEGTTSTDTQYF
-	TRBD2	TRBJ2-2	TRBV10-3	TGTGCCATCTTAGCGGGAGTAGGAGCCGGGGAGCTGTTTTTT	CAILAGVGAGELFF
once	-	TRBJ2-1	TRBV6-5	TGTGCCAGCAGCGATGGACTCAATGAGCAGTTCTTC	CASSDGLNEQFF
-	-	TRBJ2-7	TRBV7-8	TGTGCCAGCAGCTTAGTTGGGACACTGTCCTACGAGCAGTACTTC	CASSLVGTLSYEQYF
-	TRBD1	TRBJ1-1	TRBV19	TGTGCCAGTAGCAAGGGACAGGCGAACACTGAAGCTTTCTTT	CASSKGQANTEAFF
-	TRBD1	TRBJ1-6	TRBV5-6	TGTGCCAGCAGCCTGGGACAGCTATATTCACCCCTCCACTTT	CASSLGQLYSPLHF
-	TRBD1	TRBJ1-2	TRBV19	TGTGCCACAAACCCGGGACAGGGAATCTATGGCTACACCTTC	CATNPGQGIYGYTF
few	TRBD2	TRBJ2-1	TRBV3-1/TRBV3-2	TGTGCCAGCAGCCAAGTGGGGGGGATATACAATGAGCAGTTCTTC	CASSQVGGIYNEQFF
-	TRBD1	TRBJ1-6	TRBV19	TGTGCCAGTAGTCTCGGGACAGGAAACTCACCCCTCCACTTT	CASSLGTGNSPLHF
-	TRBD1	TRBJ1-2	TRBV27	TGTGCCAGCAGTTCAACCGGGACAGGAATCTATGGCTACACCTTC	CASSSTGTGIYGYTF
-	TRBD2	TRBJ2-1	TRBV27	TGTGCCAGCAGTTTAGATGGTCAGCGGGGGTACAATGAGCAGTTCTTC	CASSLDGQRGYNEQFF
-	TRBD2	TRBJ2-5	TRBV6-2/TRBV6-3	TGTGCCAGCAGTTCCCAGAGCGGGGGAAAAGAGACCCAGTACTTC	CASSSQSGGKETQYF
-	TRBD1	TRBJ1-2	TRBV3-1/TRBV3-2	TGTGCCAGCAGCCGGGACAGGGCCTATGGCTACACCTTC	CASSRDRAYGYTF
-	-	TRBJ1-2	TRBV19	TGTGCCAGTACCTCTGGGGGGAGACCGAACTATGGCTACACCTTC	CASTSGGRPNYGYTF
-	-	TRBJ2-2	TRBV5-1	TGCGCCAGCAGCTTTACCGGGATTTCCACCGGGGAGCTGTTTTTT	CASSFTGISTGELFF
-	-	TRBJ2-3	TRBV19	TGTGCCAGTACCCCGAGGGAGACAGATACGCAGTATTTT	CASTPRETDTQYF
-	-	TRBJ1-2	TRBV29-1	TGCAGCGTTGGATCAGGGTTCTCTTACTATGGCTACACCTTC	CSVGSGFSYYGYTF
-	-	TRBJ1-6	TRBV7-2	TGTGCCAGCAGCTTCTCACAGCCTAATTCACCCCTCCACTTT	CASSFSQPNSPLHF
-	TRBD1	TRBJ1-6	TRBV19	TGTGCCAGTGCGAGGGGACAGTATAATTCACCCCTCCACTTT	CASARGQYNSPLHF
-	-	TRBJ1-2	TRBV7-2	TGTGCCAGCAGCTTAGTACAGGGTTCTTATGGCTACACCTTC	CASSLVQGSYGYTF
few	-	TRBJ2-1	TRBV20-1	TGCAGTGCTAGTTCCCCCAGCCCCAGGGAGCAGTTCTTC	CSASSPSPREQFF
-	-	TRBJ1-4	TRBV18	TGTGCCAGCGCAAAGGGGGGGGACGCGAAACTGTTTTTT	CASAKGGDAKLFF
-	TRBD1	TRBJ1-4	TRBV19	TGTGCCAGTAGTGACAGGGGGTCTAATGAAAAACTGTTTTTT	CASSDRGSNEKLFF
few	TRBD1	TRBJ1-1	TRBV7-9	TGTGCCAGCAGATCGGGACAGTCGAACACTGAAGCTTTCTTT	CASRSGQSNTEAFF
-	-	TRBJ2-5	TRBV7-7	TGTGCTAGCAGCTTCCATACTCGGGGTAGCGGAGGAGAGACCCAGTACTTC	CASSFHTRGSGGETQYF
-	TRBD2	TRBJ2-1	TRBV5-5	TGTGCCAGCAGCCCCTTAGCGGGGGCCCCTAGTGAGCAGTTCTTC	CASSPLAGAPSEQFF
-	-	TRBJ1-2	TRBV18	TGTGCCAGCTCACTAACCGACAGTCTTGCTTATGGCTACACCTTC	CASSLTDSLAYGYTF
-	TRBD1	TRBJ1-2	TRBV5-1	TGCGCCAGCAGCCAAAGGACAGGGTATGGTGGCTACACCTTC	CASSQRTGYGGYTF
-	-	TRBJ2-2	TRBV18	TGTGCCAGCTCACCACTCGGACAGAGAAACACCGGGGAGCTGTTTTTT	CASSPLGQRNTGELFF
-	-	TRBJ1-1	TRBV5-4	TGTGCCAGCAGCTTGGGGGGACCCCGGGACTCAAGAGGGACTGAAGCTTTCTTT	CASSLGGPRDSRGTEAFF
-	TRBD1	TRBJ1-5	TRBV19	TGTGCCAGTAGTATCTTGGGACAGGGGCATCAGCCCCAGCATTTT	CASSILGQGHQPQHF
-	-	TRBJ2-2	TRBV25-1	TGTGCCAGCAGTCTTCAGGGGAACACCGGGGAGCTGTTTTTT	CASSLQGNTGELFF
few	-	TRBJ1-1	TRBV19	TGTGCCAGTACCGTTAAGGCCGCTGAGGGTAGGAACACTGAAGCTTTCTTT	CASTVKAAEGRNTEAFF